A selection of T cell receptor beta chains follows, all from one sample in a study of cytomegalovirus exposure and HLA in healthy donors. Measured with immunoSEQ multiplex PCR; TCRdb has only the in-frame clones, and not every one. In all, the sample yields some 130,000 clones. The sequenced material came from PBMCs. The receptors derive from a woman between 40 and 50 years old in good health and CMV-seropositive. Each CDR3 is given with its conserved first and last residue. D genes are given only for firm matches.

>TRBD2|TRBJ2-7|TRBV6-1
CASSEAGGRALTYEQYF
TGTGCCAGCAGTGAAGCGGGCGGGAGGGCCTTAACCTACGAGCAGTACTTC
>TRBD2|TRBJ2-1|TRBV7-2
CASSLNGRNGEQFF
TGTGCCAGCAGCTTAAACGGGAGGAACGGTGAGCAGTTCTTC
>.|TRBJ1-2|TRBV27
CASSPTTHPGGYGYTF
TGTGCCAGCAGTCCAACCACACACCCTGGCGGCTATGGCTACACCTTC
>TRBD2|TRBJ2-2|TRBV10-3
CAIIVNGRAIRLAGELFF
TGTGCCATCATAGTAAACGGGAGGGCCATAAGGTTAGCCGGGGAGCTGTTTTTT
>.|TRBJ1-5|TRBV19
CASRYMNQPQHF
TGTGCCAGTAGGTATATGAATCAGCCCCAGCATTTT
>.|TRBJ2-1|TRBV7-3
CASSPAGQYNEQFF
TGTGCCAGCAGCCCCGCCGGACAGTACAATGAGCAGTTCTTC
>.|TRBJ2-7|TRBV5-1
CASRIAEGAWEQYF
TGCGCCAGCAGGATCGCGGAGGGGGCCTGGGAGCAGTACTTC
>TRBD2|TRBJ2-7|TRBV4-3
CASSQGLAGYEQYF
TGCGCCAGCAGCCAAGGGTTAGCGGGATACGAGCAGTACTTC
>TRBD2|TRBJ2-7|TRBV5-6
CASSDGTSREQYF
TGTGCCAGCAGCGACGGGACTAGCCGCGAGCAGTACTTC
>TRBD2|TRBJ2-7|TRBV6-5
CASSYLSGRAPEQYF
TGTGCCAGCAGTTACTTAAGCGGGAGGGCCCCCGAGCAGTACTTC
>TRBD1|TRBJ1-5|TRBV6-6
CAGRIGQADQPQHF
TGTGCCGGCAGGATAGGACAGGCAGATCAGCCCCAGCATTTT
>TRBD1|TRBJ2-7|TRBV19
CASSMKMGQAYEQYF
TGTGCCAGTAGTATGAAAATGGGACAGGCCTACGAGCAGTACTTC
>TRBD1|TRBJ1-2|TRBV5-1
CASSLAGTGYGYTF
TGCGCCAGCAGCTTGGCCGGGACAGGGTATGGCTACACCTTC
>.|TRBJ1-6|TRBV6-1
CASSGARNSPLHF
TGTGCCAGCAGTGGGGCCCGGAATTCACCCCTCCACTTT
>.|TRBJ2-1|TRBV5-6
CASSSLRAGTFQFF
TGTGCCAGCAGCTCGCTCCGGGCAGGGACTTTCCAGTTCTTC
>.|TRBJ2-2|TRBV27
CASSLSATGELFF
TGTGCCAGCAGTTTATCGGCCACCGGGGAGCTGTTTTTT
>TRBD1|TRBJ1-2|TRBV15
CATSTDRVRYGYTF
TGTGCCACCAGCACGGACAGGGTTCGCTATGGCTACACCTTC
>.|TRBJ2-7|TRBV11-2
CASSLDMGHLYEQYF
TGTGCCAGCAGCTTAGATATGGGACACCTCTACGAGCAGTACTTC